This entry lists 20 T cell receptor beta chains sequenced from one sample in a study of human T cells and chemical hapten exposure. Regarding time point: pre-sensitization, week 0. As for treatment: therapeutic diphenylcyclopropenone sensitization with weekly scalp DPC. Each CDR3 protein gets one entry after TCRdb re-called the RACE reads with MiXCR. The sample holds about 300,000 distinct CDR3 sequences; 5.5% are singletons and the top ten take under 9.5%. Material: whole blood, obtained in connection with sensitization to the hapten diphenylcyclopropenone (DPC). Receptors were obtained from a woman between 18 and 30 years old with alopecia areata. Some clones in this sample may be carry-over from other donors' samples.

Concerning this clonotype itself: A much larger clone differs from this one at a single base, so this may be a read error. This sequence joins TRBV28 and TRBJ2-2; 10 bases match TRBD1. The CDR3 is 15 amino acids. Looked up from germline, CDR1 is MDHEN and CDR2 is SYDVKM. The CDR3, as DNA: TGTGCCAGCAGTCAGCCGGGACAGGGGACCGGGGAGCAGTTTTTT. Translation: CASSQPGQGTGEQFF.

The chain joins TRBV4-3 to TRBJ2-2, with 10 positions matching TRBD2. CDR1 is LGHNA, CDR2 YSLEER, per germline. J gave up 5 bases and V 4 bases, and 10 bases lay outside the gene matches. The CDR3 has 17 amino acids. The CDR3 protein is CASSRASGGAETGELFF. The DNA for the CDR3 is TGCGCCAGCAGCCGAGCGAGCGGGGGGGCCGAAACCGGGGAGCTGTTTTTT.

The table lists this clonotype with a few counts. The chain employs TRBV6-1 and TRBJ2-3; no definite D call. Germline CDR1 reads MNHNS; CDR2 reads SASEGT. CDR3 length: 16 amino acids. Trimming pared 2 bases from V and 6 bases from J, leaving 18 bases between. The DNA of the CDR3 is TGTGCCAGCAGTGAACTGGCAGGACCGGACCCTGATACGCAGTATTTT. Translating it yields CASSELAGPDPDTQYF.

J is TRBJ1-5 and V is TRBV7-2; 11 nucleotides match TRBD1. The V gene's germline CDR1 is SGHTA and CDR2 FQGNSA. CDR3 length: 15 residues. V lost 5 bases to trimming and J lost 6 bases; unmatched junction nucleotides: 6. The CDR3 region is CASSKGQGASQPQHF. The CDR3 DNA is TGTGCCAGCAGCAAAGGACAGGGGGCAAGTCAGCCCCAGCATTTT. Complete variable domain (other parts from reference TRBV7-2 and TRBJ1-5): GAGVSQSPSNKVTEKGKDVELRCDPISGHTALYWYRQSLGQGLEFLIYFQGNSAPDKSGLPSDRFSAERTGGSVSTLTIQRTQQEDSAVYLCASSKGQGASQPQHFGDGTRLSIL.

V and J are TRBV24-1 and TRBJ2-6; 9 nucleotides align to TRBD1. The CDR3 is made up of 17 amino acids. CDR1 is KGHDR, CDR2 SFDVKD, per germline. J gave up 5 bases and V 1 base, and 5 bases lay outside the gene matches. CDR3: CATSDFYRGLWANVLTF. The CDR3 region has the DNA TGTGCCACCAGTGATTTCTACAGGGGGCTATGGGCCAACGTCCTGACTTTC.

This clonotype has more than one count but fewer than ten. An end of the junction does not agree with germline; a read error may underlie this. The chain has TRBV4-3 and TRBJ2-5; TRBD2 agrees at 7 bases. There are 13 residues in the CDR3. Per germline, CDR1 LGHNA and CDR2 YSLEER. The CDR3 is CASSQGEVGGRIF. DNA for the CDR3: TGCGCCAGCAGCCAGGGGGAGGTGGGAGGGCGGATCTTC.

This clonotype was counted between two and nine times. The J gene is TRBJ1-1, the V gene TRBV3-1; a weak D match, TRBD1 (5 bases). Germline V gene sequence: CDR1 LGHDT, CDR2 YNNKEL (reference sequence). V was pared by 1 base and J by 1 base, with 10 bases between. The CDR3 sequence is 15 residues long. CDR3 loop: CASSQGAGGNTEAFF. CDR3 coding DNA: TGTGCCAGCAGCCAAGGGGCGGGGGGGAACACTGAAGCTTTCTTT.

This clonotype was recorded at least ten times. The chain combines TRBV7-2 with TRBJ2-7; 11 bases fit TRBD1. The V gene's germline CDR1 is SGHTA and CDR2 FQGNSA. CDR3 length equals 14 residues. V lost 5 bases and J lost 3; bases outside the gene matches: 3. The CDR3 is CASSKGTGGYEQYF. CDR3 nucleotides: TGTGCCAGCAGCAAAGGGACAGGGGGCTACGAGCAGTACTTC.

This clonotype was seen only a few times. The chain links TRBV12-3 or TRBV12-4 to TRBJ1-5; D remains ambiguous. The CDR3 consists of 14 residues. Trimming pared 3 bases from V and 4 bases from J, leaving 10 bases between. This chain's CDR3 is CASSFRTYNQPQHF. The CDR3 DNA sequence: TGTGCCAGCAGTTTTCGGACTTATAATCAGCCCCAGCATTTT.

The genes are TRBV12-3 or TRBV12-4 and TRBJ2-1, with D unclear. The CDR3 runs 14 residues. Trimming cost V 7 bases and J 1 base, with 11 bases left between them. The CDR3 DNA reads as TGTGCCAGCACCGATCTGGGTTCCTACAATGAGCAGTTCTTC. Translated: CASTDLGSYNEQFF.

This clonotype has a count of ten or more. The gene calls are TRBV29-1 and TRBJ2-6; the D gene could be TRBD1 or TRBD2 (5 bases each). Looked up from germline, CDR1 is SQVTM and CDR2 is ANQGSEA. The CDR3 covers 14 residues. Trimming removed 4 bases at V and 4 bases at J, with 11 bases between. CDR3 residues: CSVGGSRGANVLTF. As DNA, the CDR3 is TGCAGCGTTGGGGGGTCGAGAGGGGCCAACGTCCTGACTTTC.

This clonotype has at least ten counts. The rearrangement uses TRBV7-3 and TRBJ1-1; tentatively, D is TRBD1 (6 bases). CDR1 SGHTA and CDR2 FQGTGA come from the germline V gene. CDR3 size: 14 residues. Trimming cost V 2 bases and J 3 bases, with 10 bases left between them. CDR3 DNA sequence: TGTGCCAGCAGCTTAGAGGGGGGCGACACTGAAGCTTTCTTT. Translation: CASSLEGGDTEAFF. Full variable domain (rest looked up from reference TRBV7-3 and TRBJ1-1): GAGVSQTPSNKVTEKGKYVELRCDPISGHTALYWYRQSLGQGPEFLIYFQGTGAADDSGLPNDRFFAVRPEGSVSTLKIQRTERGDSAVYLCASSLEGGDTEAFFGQGTRLTVV.

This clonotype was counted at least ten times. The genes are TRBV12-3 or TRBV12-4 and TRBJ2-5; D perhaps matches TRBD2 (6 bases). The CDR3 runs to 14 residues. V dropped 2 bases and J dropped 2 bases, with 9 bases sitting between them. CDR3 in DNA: TGTGCCAGCAGTTTAAGCGGGCAACAAGAGACCCAGTACTTC. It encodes CASSLSGQQETQYF.

CDR3 sequence: CASSTGLAVASTDTQYF. The DNA of the CDR3 is TGTGCCAGCAGCACGGGACTAGCGGTTGCTTCCACAGATACGCAGTATTTT. The chain joins TRBV21-1 to TRBJ2-3; no check of the table's D call, TRBD2, against the DNA was made. TRBV21-1 is annotated as a pseudogene. CDR3 length equals 17 residues.

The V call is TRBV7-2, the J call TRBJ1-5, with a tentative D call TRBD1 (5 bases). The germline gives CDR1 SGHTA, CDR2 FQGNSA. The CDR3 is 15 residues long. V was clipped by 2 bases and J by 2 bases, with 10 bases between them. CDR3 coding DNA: TGTGCCAGCAGCTTATCAGGGTTGGGCAATCAGCCCCAGCATTTT. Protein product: CASSLSGLGNQPQHF. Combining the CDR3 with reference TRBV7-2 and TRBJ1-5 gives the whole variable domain GAGVSQSPSNKVTEKGKDVELRCDPISGHTALYWYRQSLGQGLEFLIYFQGNSAPDKSGLPSDRFSAERTGGSVSTLTIQRTQQEDSAVYLCASSLSGLGNQPQHFGDGTRLSIL.

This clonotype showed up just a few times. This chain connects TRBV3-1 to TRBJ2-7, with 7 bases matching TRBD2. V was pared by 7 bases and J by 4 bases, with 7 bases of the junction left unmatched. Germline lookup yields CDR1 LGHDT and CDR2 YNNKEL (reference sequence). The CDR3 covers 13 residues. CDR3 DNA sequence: TGTGCCAGCACCCCCGGGGGGAGGTACGAGCAGTACTTC. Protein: CASTPGGRYEQYF.

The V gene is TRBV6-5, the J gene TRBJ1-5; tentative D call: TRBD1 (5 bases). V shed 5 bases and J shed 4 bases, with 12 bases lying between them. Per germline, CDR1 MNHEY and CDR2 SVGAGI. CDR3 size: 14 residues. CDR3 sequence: CASSQGRTNQPQHF. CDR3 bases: TGTGCCAGCAGTCAGGGACGGACGAATCAGCCCCAGCATTTT.

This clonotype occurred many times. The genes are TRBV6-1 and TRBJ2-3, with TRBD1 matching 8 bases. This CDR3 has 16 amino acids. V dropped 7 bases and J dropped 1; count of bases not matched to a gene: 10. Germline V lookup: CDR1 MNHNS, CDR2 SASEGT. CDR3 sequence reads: CASTRDRPQGTDTQYF. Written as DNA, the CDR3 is TGTGCCAGCACTCGGGACAGGCCCCAGGGCACAGATACGCAGTATTTT.

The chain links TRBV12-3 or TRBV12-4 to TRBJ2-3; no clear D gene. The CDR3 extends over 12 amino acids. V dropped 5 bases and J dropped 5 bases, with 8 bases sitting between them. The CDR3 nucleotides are TGTGCCAGCAGTCTCCTCAGAGATACGCAGTATTTT. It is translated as CASSLLRDTQYF.

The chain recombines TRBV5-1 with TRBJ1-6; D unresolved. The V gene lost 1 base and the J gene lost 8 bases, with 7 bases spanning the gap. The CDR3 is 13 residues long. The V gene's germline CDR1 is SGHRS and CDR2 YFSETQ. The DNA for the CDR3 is TGCGCCAGCAGCTTGCAGAGCGATTCACCCCTCCACTTT. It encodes CASSLQSDSPLHF.